The 11 T cell receptor beta chains below were found in one sample sequenced in a study of T cells in localized non-small cell lung cancer. Only in-frame clones appear in the TCRdb table, and some are missing; sequencing was by immunoSEQ multiplex PCR. The repertoire holds about 6,800 clones, with about half as singletons. The source material was lymph node tissue, sampled before any cancer treatment. These receptor sequences come from a man between 35 and 75 years old with stage I lung adenocarcinoma.

This clone appeared a few times. V is TRBV9 and J is TRBJ1-5; no clear D gene. Germline V gene lookup returns CDR1 SGDLS and CDR2 YYNGEE. CDR3 length: 13 amino acids. Trimming removed 0 bases from V and 5 bases from J, with 6 bases in between. This chain's CDR3 is CASSVGRDQPQHF. CDR3 DNA: TGTGCCAGCAGCGTAGGGAGGGATCAGCCCCAGCATTTT.

V is TRBV11-3 and J is TRBJ1-3; TRBD1 matches at 8 bases. The CDR3 loop spans 15 amino acids. The germline V gene encodes CDR1 SGHNT and CDR2 YENEEA. The V and J ends lost 5 bases and 0 bases, in that order; junction bases with no gene match: 3. CDR3 region: CASSAGQGSGNTIYF. The CDR3 DNA follows: TGTGCCAGCAGCGCCGGACAGGGCTCTGGAAACACCATATATTTT.

The gene calls are TRBV30 and TRBJ2-3; D assignment may be TRBD1 or TRBD2 (5 bases each). The V and J ends lost 3 bases and 7 bases respectively, with 11 bases between them. The CDR3 consists of 12 residues. Germline V gene sequence: CDR1 GTSNPN, CDR2 SVGIG (reference sequence). CDR3 residues: CAWSEWGNTQYF. In DNA form, the CDR3 reads TGTGCCTGGAGCGAATGGGGGAATACGCAGTATTTT.

This clone appeared a few times. The V and J genes are TRBV28 and TRBJ2-7; 10 positions agree with TRBD2. Germline V lookup: CDR1 MDHEN, CDR2 SYDVKM. Trimming at V came to 6 bases and at J to 4 bases, leaving 6 bases not matched to a gene. The CDR3 covers 14 residues. CDR3: CASSRSGRRYEQYF. The CDR3 coding sequence is TGTGCCAGCAGCCGTAGCGGGAGGCGTTACGAGCAGTACTTC.

This clone has a handful of counts. The read ends 1 residue shy of where the CDR3 ends; the end is completed using the germline J gene. The rearrangement links TRBV10-3 to TRBJ2-1; no definite D call. CDR1 and CDR2 from the germline V gene are ENHRY and SYGVKD. Deletions cut 2 bases from V and 0 bases from J, with 8 bases between. The CDR3 consists of 15 residues. The covered CDR3 bases are TGTGCCATCAGTGAGATATCTAGCTCCTACAATGAGCAGTTC. Translation gives CAISEISSSYNEQF. In full, the CDR3 reads CAISEISSSYNEQFF.

This chain joins TRBV2 and TRBJ1-3; no firm D call. There are 16 residues in the CDR3. The V end lost 1 base, the J end lost 0 bases, and 10 bases lay between the germline ends. The germline CDR1 and CDR2 sequences are SNHLY and FYNNEI. The CDR3 coding sequence is TGTGCCAGCAGTGAAGGGTTGAGGACCTCTGGAAACACCATATATTTT. This codes for CASSEGLRTSGNTIYF.

V is TRBV6-1 and J is TRBJ2-4; D not certain. The CDR3 has 16 amino acids. Deletions cut 1 base from V and 1 base from J, with 11 bases between. Per the germline V gene, CDR1 is MNHNS and CDR2 is SASEGT. The CDR3 DNA sequence: TGTGCCAGCAGTGAAGGGGTGGGAAGGGCCAAAAACATTCAGTACTTC. Encoded protein: CASSEGVGRAKNIQYF.

This clone was counted only a few times. The V call is TRBV6-8, the J call TRBJ2-2, with D maybe TRBD2 (5 bases). Germline CDR1 is MNHGY and CDR2 is SAAAGT. Trimming left V 2 bases short and J 5 bases short, with 9 bases between. The CDR3 contains 14 residues. This CDR3 is CASSYDSGTGELFF. CDR3 DNA sequence: TGTGCCAGCAGTTACGATTCGGGGACCGGGGAGCTGTTTTTT.

By sample fraction, this clone is medium-sized (0.01 to 0.1%). This chain connects TRBV11-3 to TRBJ1-5; 11 nucleotides match TRBD1. Germline-derived CDR1 and CDR2 are SGHNT and YENEEA. The CDR3 totals 16 residues. V lost 6 bases to trimming and J lost 6 bases; unmatched junction nucleotides: 10. CDR3 nucleotides: TGTGCCAGCAGTTCCCGGACAGGGGGCTACTCTCAGCCCCAGCATTTT. Translation gives CASSSRTGGYSQPQHF.

V is TRBV28 and J is TRBJ2-6, with 8 bases that match TRBD2. Germline CDR1 reads MDHEN; CDR2 reads SYDVKM. J was trimmed by 0 bases and V by 6 bases; bases with no gene match: 4. The CDR3 is 16 amino acids. The CDR3 DNA is TGTGCCAGCAGCTACGGGGGGGTCTCTGGGGCCAACGTCCTGACTTTC. Its protein is CASSYGGVSGANVLTF.

This clone has only a few counts. The V gene is TRBV30, the J gene TRBJ1-4, with D unclear. The germline V gene has CDR1 GTSNPN and CDR2 SVGIG (reference sequence). The CDR3 runs 13 residues. V dropped 4 bases and J dropped 7 bases, with 13 bases sitting between them. The CDR3 is CAWTDPGSEKLFF. The CDR3 coding sequence is TGTGCCTGGACGGACCCCGGAAGTGAAAAACTGTTTTTT. The whole variable domain, filled in from reference TRBV30 and TRBJ1-4, reads SQTIHQWPATLVQPVGSPLSLECTVEGTSNPNLYWYRQAAGRGLQLLFYSVGIGQISSEVPQNLSASRPQDRQFILSSKKLLLSDSGFYLCAWTDPGSEKLFFGSGTQLSVL.